This T cell receptor beta chain was profiled in a study of CD8+CD57+ T cells in acquired aplastic anemia. It was patients with CD8+CD57+ cell expansion by flow cytometry who were chosen for sequencing. For CDR3 and TCR beta VDJ profiling, genomic DNA was the template used. Each CDR3 protein is one row after TCRdb ran MiXCR on the reads. The sample lists 180,000 or so distinct CDR3 sequences, 45% to 55% occurring once. Material: sorted CD4+, CD8+, or CD8+CD57+ T cells (not recorded which) from PBMCs. The clonotype originates from a human donor with aplastic anemia.

The CDR3, as DNA: TGTGCCAGTTGCACCGCCAGTGGAAACACCATATATTTT. Translating gives CASCTASGNTIYF. The chain is built from TRBV19 and TRBJ1-3; no firm D call. Trimming removed 8 bases at V and 3 bases at J, with 11 bases between. CDR1 is LNHDA and CDR2 is SQIVND in the germline V gene (reference sequence). The CDR3 loop spans 13 amino acids.